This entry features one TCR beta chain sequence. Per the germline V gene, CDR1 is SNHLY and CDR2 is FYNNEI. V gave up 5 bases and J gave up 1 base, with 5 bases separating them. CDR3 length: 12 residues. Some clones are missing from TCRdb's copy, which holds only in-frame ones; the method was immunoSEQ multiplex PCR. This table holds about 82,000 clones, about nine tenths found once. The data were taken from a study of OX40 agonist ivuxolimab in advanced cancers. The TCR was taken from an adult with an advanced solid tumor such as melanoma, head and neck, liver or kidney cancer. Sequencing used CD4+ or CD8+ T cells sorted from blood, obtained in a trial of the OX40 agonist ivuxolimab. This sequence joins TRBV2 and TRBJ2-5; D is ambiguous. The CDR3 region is CASSFSQETQYF. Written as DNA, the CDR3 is TGTGCCAGCAGTTTTAGCCAAGAGACCCAGTACTTC.